This record looks at one TCR beta chain sequence and its context. Primers included in the PCR were 60 Vbeta and 13 Jbeta primers. The assay was immunoSEQ multiplex PCR, and TCRdb's table has in-frame clones only and misses some. This sample has 150,000 to 200,000 clones, with approximately 84% found just once. The data stem from a study of cytomegalovirus exposure and HLA in healthy donors. Germline assignment: CDR1 SGHRS and CDR2 YFSETQ. This CDR3 is 15 amino acids long. The V and J ends lost 2 bases and 3 bases respectively, with 12 bases between them. The chain employs TRBV5-1 and TRBJ2-1; D perhaps matches TRBD2 (6 bases). The sequencing sample was made of PBMCs. This clonotype was obtained from a male donor in good health and CMV-seropositive. The DNA for the CDR3 is TGCGCCAGCAGCTTTAGCGGTTCGAACTACAATGAGCAGTTCTTC. Protein sequence: CASSFSGSNYNEQFF.